These T cell receptor beta chains were read from a single sample in a study of cytomegalovirus exposure and HLA in healthy donors. Generated by immunoSEQ multiplex PCR, the TCRdb table keeps only in-frame clones and is missing some. The sample carries about 130,000 clones, around 85% recorded once. The specimen sequenced was PBMCs. Every receptor here comes from a boy aged 5 to 17 in good health and CMV-seronegative. CDR3s include the opening cysteine and the closing phenylalanine or tryptophan. Each record gives: J gene, D gene, V gene, clone size, CDR3 protein, CDR3 DNA. A D gene is named only where the DNA matches it firmly. Rows may omit the clone size; those that give it use once, few, many or a size class.

>TRBJ2-2|-|TRBV6-5|-
CASSYRTGELFF
TGTGCCAGCAGTTACAGGACAGGGGAGCTGTTTTTT
>TRBJ2-3|-|TRBV11-2|-
CASSLPGHNTDTQYF
TGTGCCAGCAGCTTACCGGGACATAACACAGATACGCAGTATTTT
>TRBJ2-5|TRBD1|TRBV19|-
CASSYGTGGEAQYF
TGTGCCAGTAGTTACGGGACAGGGGGCGAGGCCCAGTACTTC
>TRBJ1-5|TRBD1|TRBV7-9|-
CASSLDLRTGDSNQPQHF
TGTGCCAGCAGCTTAGATCTCCGGACAGGGGATTCCAATCAGCCCCAGCATTTT
>TRBJ2-1|-|TRBV5-1|once
CASSLVSYEQFF
TGCGCCAGCAGCTTGGTGTCGTATGAGCAGTTCTTC
>TRBJ1-2|-|TRBV11-2|-
CASSLALDSPYGYTF
TGTGCCAGCAGCTTAGCGTTGGACAGTCCCTATGGCTACACCTTC
>TRBJ2-7|-|TRBV13|-
CASSFQPGSSYEQYF
TGTGCCAGCAGCTTCCAGCCCGGGAGCTCCTACGAGCAGTACTTC
>TRBJ1-1|-|TRBV20-1|many
CSASKPGEAFF
TGCAGTGCTAGTAAGCCAGGAGAAGCTTTCTTT
>TRBJ2-1|TRBD1|TRBV5-6|-
CASSFSPRQGANEQFF
TGTGCCAGCAGCTTCAGCCCGAGACAGGGGGCCAATGAGCAGTTCTTC
>TRBJ1-5|-|TRBV7-8|-
CASSLAALGTPSVDRPQHF
TGTGCCAGCAGCTTAGCGGCGCTGGGGACTCCCAGTGTAGATCGGCCCCAGCATTTT
>TRBJ1-5|TRBD1|TRBV18|-
CASSPRTGGPQPQHF
TGTGCCAGCTCACCACGGACAGGGGGCCCTCAGCCCCAGCATTTT
>TRBJ1-1|-|TRBV5-5|once
CASSLGGFGWVTEAFF
TGTGCCAGCAGCTTGGGAGGGTTTGGGTGGGTCACTGAAGCTTTCTTT
>TRBJ2-2|-|TRBV29-1|-
CSVRGENTGELFF
TGCAGCGTTCGGGGAGAGAACACCGGGGAGCTGTTTTTT
>TRBJ2-2|TRBD2|TRBV7-3|-
CASSLLPSSGRVANTGELFF
TGTGCCAGCAGCTTACTCCCCTCTAGCGGGAGGGTCGCGAACACCGGGGAGCTGTTTTTT
>TRBJ2-3|-|TRBV19|-
CASSIDPAGNTQYF
TGTGCCAGTAGTATAGATCCGGCGGGTAATACGCAGTATTTT
>TRBJ2-3|TRBD2|TRBV9|-
CASSVEVGLAGGPDTQYF
TGTGCCAGCAGCGTAGAGGTGGGACTAGCGGGGGGCCCAGATACGCAGTATTTT
>TRBJ2-7|TRBD2|TRBV2|-
CASSRGVHEQYF
TGTGCCAGCAGTCGGGGGGTCCACGAGCAGTACTTC
>TRBJ2-1|TRBD1|TRBV5-1|-
CASSMPGQFYNEQFF
TGCGCCAGCAGCATGCCGGGACAGTTCTACAATGAGCAGTTCTTC
>TRBJ1-5|-|TRBV4-1|-
CASSPSGGNQPQHF
TGCGCCAGCAGCCCCTCTGGGGGGAATCAGCCCCAGCATTTT
>TRBJ1-5|TRBD1|TRBV7-9|-
CASSPQGVDNQPQHF
TGTGCCAGCAGCCCCCAGGGGGTAGACAATCAGCCCCAGCATTTT
>TRBJ2-3|TRBD2|TRBV5-1|-
CASSLDAGGGTDTQYF
TGCGCCAGCAGCTTGGATGCGGGGGGAGGCACAGATACGCAGTATTTT
>TRBJ2-1|TRBD1|TRBV6-1|-
CASGTGLANEQFF
TGTGCCAGCGGGACAGGGTTGGCCAATGAGCAGTTCTTC
>TRBJ2-7|-|TRBV6-1|-
CASRQAPTYEQYF
TGTGCCAGCAGACAGGCGCCGACCTACGAGCAGTACTTC
>TRBJ1-2|TRBD1|TRBV6-5|-
CASSYSGDRGGYTF
TGTGCCAGCAGTTACTCGGGGGACAGGGGCGGCTACACCTTC
>TRBJ1-2|TRBD1|TRBV5-1|-
CASSLDQTGGAYGYTF
TGCGCCAGCAGCTTGGATCAGACAGGGGGTGCCTATGGCTATACCTTC
>TRBJ2-5|-|TRBV10-2|-
CASRAGSDQETQYF
TGCGCCAGCAGGGCCGGGTCAGATCAAGAGACCCAGTACTTC
>TRBJ2-5|-|TRBV18|once
CASSVEFLETQYF
TGTGCCAGCTCAGTCGAGTTTTTGGAGACCCAGTACTTC
>TRBJ2-5|-|TRBV29-1|-
CSLARTVQETQYF
TGCAGCCTAGCCCGGACAGTACAAGAGACCCAGTACTTC
>TRBJ1-2|TRBD1|TRBV4-3|few
CASSPGGTGFNGYTF
TGCGCCAGCAGCCCTGGCGGGACAGGGTTTAATGGCTACACCTTC
>TRBJ2-1|-|TRBV29-1|-
CSVGGVNNEQFF
TGCAGCGTAGGGGGGGTAAACAATGAGCAGTTCTTC
>TRBJ2-7|TRBD1|TRBV9|-
CASSAGTGFYEQYF
TGTGCCAGCAGCGCCGGGACAGGGTTCTACGAGCAGTACTTC
>TRBJ1-2|TRBD1|TRBV27|-
CASRDTGDYGYTF
TGTGCCAGCAGGGATACAGGGGACTATGGCTACACCTTC
>TRBJ1-2|-|TRBV2|few
CASSARRDSNYGYTF
TGTGCCAGCAGCGCCCGGAGGGACTCAAACTATGGCTACACCTTC
>TRBJ1-3|-|TRBV4-1|few
CASSQDDLAGEFAGNTIYF
TGCGCCAGCAGCCAAGACGACTTAGCAGGGGAGTTTGCTGGAAACACCATATATTTT
>TRBJ2-1|TRBD2|TRBV30|once
CASSGLAEAYNEQFF
TGTGCCTCCTCAGGACTAGCGGAAGCCTACAATGAGCAGTTCTTC
>TRBJ2-3|TRBD2|TRBV5-1|-
CASSPGLGTDTQYF
TGCGCCAGCAGCCCGGGACTAGGCACAGATACGCAGTATTTT
>TRBJ2-5|TRBD2|TRBV2|-
CAIASGGGSSPQETQYF
TGTGCCATAGCAAGTGGCGGGGGGTCATCTCCACAAGAGACCCAGTACTTC
>TRBJ2-7|-|TRBV5-1|-
CASSSGLTGVYEQYF
TGCGCCAGCAGCTCGGGTTTAACGGGGGTCTACGAGCAGTACTTC
>TRBJ2-3|TRBD2|TRBV7-6|-
CASSPLGSGTSTDTQYF
TGTGCCAGCAGCCCCCTCGGAAGCGGGACCAGCACAGATACGCAGTATTTT
>TRBJ2-1|-|TRBV5-8|-
CASRYGPLTGNEQFF
TGTGCCAGCAGATACGGACCGTTAACAGGCAATGAGCAGTTCTTC
>TRBJ1-2|-|TRBV7-9|-
CASSLEYPGSYGYTF
TGTGCCAGCAGCTTAGAGTACCCAGGGTCATATGGCTACACCTTC
>TRBJ2-7|TRBD2|TRBV5-6|-
CASFGPSGGAVGEQYF
TGTGCCAGCTTTGGTCCGAGCGGGGGGGCTGTTGGAGAGCAGTACTTC
>TRBJ2-7|-|TRBV28|-
CASSLGGASNEQYF
TGTGCCAGCAGTTTGGGGGGGGCGTCCAACGAGCAGTACTTC
>TRBJ2-3|-|TRBV6-1|-
CASSEKVEAGTQYF
TGTGCCAGCAGTGAAAAAGTTGAGGCTGGTACGCAGTATTTT
>TRBJ1-2|TRBD1|TRBV6-1|once
CASSERGTAIYGYTF
TGTGCCAGCAGTGAACGAGGGACAGCCATCTATGGCTACACCTTC
>TRBJ1-1|-|TRBV6-4|-
CASSDRSNTEAFF
TGTGCCAGCAGTGACCGTTCTAACACTGAAGCTTTCTTT
>TRBJ1-3|TRBD1|TRBV6-6|-
CASRRDSGFRNTIYF
TGTGCCAGCAGGCGGGACAGCGGTTTTAGAAACACCATATATTTT
>TRBJ2-3|TRBD2|TRBV29-1|once
CSGLKSGGAVTDTQYF
TGCAGCGGACTTAAAAGCGGGGGGGCGGTCACAGATACGCAGTATTTT
>TRBJ1-1|-|TRBV19|few
CASSISGNTEAFF
TGTGCCAGTAGTATATCAGGGAACACTGAAGCTTTCTTT
>TRBJ2-3|-|TRBV5-1|-
CASSLAGDRTDTQYF
TGCGCCAGCAGCTTGGCCGGGGATCGGACAGATACGCAGTATTTT
>TRBJ2-1|TRBD2|TRBV4-2|once
CASSQEPTSGAAYNEQFF
TGTGCCAGCAGCCAAGAGCCGACTAGCGGGGCCGCCTACAATGAGCAGTTCTTC
>TRBJ2-3|-|TRBV4-3|-
CASSFRGADTQYF
TGCGCCAGCAGTTTCAGGGGGGCAGATACGCAGTATTTT